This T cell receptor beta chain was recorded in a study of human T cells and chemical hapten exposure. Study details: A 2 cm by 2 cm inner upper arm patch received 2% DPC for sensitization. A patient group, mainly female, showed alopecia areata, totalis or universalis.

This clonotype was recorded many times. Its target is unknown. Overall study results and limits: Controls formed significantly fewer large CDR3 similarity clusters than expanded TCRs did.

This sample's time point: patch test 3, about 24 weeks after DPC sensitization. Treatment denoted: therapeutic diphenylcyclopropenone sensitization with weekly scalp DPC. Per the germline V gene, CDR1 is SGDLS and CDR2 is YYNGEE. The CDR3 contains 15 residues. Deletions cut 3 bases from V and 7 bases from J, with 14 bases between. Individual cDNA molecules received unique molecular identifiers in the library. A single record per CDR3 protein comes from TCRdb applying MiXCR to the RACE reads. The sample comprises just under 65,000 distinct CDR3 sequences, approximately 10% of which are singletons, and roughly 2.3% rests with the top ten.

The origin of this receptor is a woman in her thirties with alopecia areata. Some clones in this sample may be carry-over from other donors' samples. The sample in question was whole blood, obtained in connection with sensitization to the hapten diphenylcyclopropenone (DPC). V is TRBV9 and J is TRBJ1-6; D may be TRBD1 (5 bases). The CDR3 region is CASSAEGRGNSPLHF. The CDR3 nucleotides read TGTGCCAGCAGCGCCGAGGGACGGGGAAATTCACCCCTCCACTTT.